One T cell receptor beta chain is described in this entry. Its matching antigen is unknown. The sample originates from a study of identifying expanded T cells in peripheral blood. Notes on the study in general: Across healthy donors, higher total template counts meant significantly greater roughly two-week count variance.

The trim removed 7 bases at V and 7 bases at J, leaving 6 bases unmatched. The CDR3 sequence is 12 residues long. The germline V gene encodes CDR1 SNHLY and CDR2 FYNNEI. Repertoires were generated with immunoSEQ multiplex PCR, while TCRdb's copy carries only in-frame clones and drops some. The repertoire consists of about 100,000 clones, with about 90% occurring once and the leading ten covering about 5.5%. The sequencing input was blood. This clonotype was obtained from a person between 18 and 70 years old in good health. The V gene is TRBV2, the J gene TRBJ1-2, with 7 bases matching TRBD1. CDR3 bases: TGTGCCAGCAATACTCAGGGGGGTGGCTACACCTTC. The encoded protein is CASNTQGGGYTF.